Given below is one T cell receptor beta chain in context. This clonotype was detected ten times or more. The specificity of this receptor is unknown. Base quality data are lacking; no much larger clone is found one base away. Sequences MNHEY (CDR1) and SVGEGT (CDR2) are obtained from the germline V gene. From its cysteine to its phenylalanine, the CDR3 spans 12 amino acids. The DNA shown is the 36-base CDR3, in frame from base 1. The V and J ends are trimmed by 7 bases and 6 bases, leaving 9 bases between them. Library creation used PCR. The reads were generated on an Illumina HiSeq 2500. To normalize quantification of the TCRbeta repertoire, the TCR libraries were built with molecular barcoding that relied on unique molecular identifiers. TCRdb handled the public reads itself, with Q25 trimming in fastp and clone calling in MiXCR, and kept productive beta chains. All rows with the same CDR3 protein become a single entry with the most common DNA and genes. The sample contains about 5,900 distinct CDR3 sequences, around 15% of them found a single time. 70% to 85% of the sample is held by the ten biggest clonotypes.

The sample originates from a study of T-cell reconstitution after alpha-beta-depleted transplantation in children (dated by TCRdb to about 2016). A note on the overall study: T-cell immune reconstitution after TCRalphabeta/CD19-depleted allogeneic hematopoietic cell transplantation in children was quantitatively tracked in the study by means of TCR repertoire profiling. The paper's findings and limits, for the study overall: In some patients, the high TCRbeta diversity seen at day 60 was put down to recipient T cells and intrathymic progenitors that had survived conditioning. Over subsequent months, a decline in hyperexpanded clone frequencies was noted, and after one year, T-cell counts and TCRbeta diversity were mostly ascribed to newly produced T cells. The apparently early recovery of alphabetaT-cell counts about two months after transplant reportedly depended on only several hundred rapidly expanded clones that came from non-depleted graft cells.

The treatment or condition label, read with the paper, signifies: allogeneic hematopoietic cell transplantation with graft depleted of TCRalphabeta T cells and CD19 B cells. Transplant recipients were children who received TCRalphabeta/CD19-depleted allogeneic hematopoietic cell grafts. The source material was PBMCs, mostly from graft donor cells, sampled 180 days after TCRalphabeta/CD19-depleted stem cell transplant. This chain is built from TRBV6-2 or TRBV6-3 and TRBJ2-2, with no confident D gene call. The TCR comes from a patient aged 2-10 years who had a stem cell transplant for inherited bone marrow failure, so the T cells may come from the graft donor. The sequenced DNA: TGTGCCAGCACCCCCCCGCCCGGGGAGCTGTTTTTT. This is translated as CASTPPPGELFF.